This T cell receptor beta chain was obtained from a study of cytotoxic CD8 clonotypes in ibrutinib-treated CLL. This clone was seen more than once but under ten times. Its antigen is not identified. From germline, CDR1 is SEHNR and CDR2 FQNEAQ (reference sequence). CDR3 length: 12 amino acids. The V end was cut by 5 bases, the J end by 8 bases, with 9 bases between. Study-level results: Collection times varied between progressing and sustained-remission patients.

Cryopreserved PBMCs yielded about 2 micrograms of genomic DNA for TCR beta libraries. Measured with immunoSEQ multiplex PCR; TCRdb has only the in-frame clones, and not every one. The sample has more than 85,000 clones; over 60% are singletons. The receptor was derived from a human donor with chronic lymphocytic leukemia. The chain combines TRBV7-9 with TRBJ1-4; D unresolved. The specimen was PBMCs, collected after 24 months of ibrutinib treatment. The DNA for the CDR3 is TGTGCCAGCAGCCCGGTTGAAGAAAAACTGTTTTTT. Its protein is CASSPVEEKLFF.